The TCR beta chain described here comes from a study of blood T cell repertoires in COVID-19 (dated by TCRdb to 2020 to 2021). About the full investigation: The collaborator samples originated in the United States, Italy and Spain and spanned the acute and convalescent phases of COVID-19. The prospective study material was composed of cDNA or gDNA derived from T cells, B-cell-depleted T cells, or PBMCs. Subjects who had been exposed to COVID-19, were actively infected with it, or had recovered from it provided the deeply sampled blood TCRbeta repertoires that made up the dataset. The repertoires were released in a freely available public database intended as a resource for research on the immune response to SARS-CoV-2. The samples were drawn from the first 160 participants of the ongoing ImmuneRACE study and from over a thousand subjects provided by 6 global collaborators. Sample metadata almost always included a de-identified subject ID, COVID-19 status, age in years and sex. Where available, HLA class I and class II types were taken from metadata supplied by the sample provider and were not determined by assay-based typing.

A note on this clone: This clone's antigen is unknown. No base qualities exist here, and no much larger clone lies one base off it.

Looking up the germline V gene yields CDR1 SGDLS and CDR2 YYNGEE. The CDR3, from cysteine to phenylalanine, totals 14 residues. Only CDR3 DNA remains: 42 bases, in frame from the first base. At the junction V is shortened by 4 bases and J by 6 bases, with 16 bases in between. Participants in the prospective study were enrolled through a virtual design, were aged roughly 18 to 100 years, and lived in fewer than 30 United States geographic areas. To assign participants to cohorts, the prospective study relied on clinical history that participants themselves reported in a screening survey and a study questionnaire. Mobile phlebotomists in the prospective study collected whole blood, serum and a nasopharyngeal or oropharyngeal swab from every participant. Additional blood draws and questionnaires over an approximately two-month period could optionally be provided by prospective study participants. Blood samples from the prospective study were shipped frozen or at room temperature prior to DNA extraction.

Beyond this particular receptor, the publication reports: How much clinical and demographic metadata was included differed by source and by participant, and the metadata was provided uncurated.

The immunoSEQ Assay, a bias-controlled multiplex PCR, was used to amplify TCRbeta CDR3 regions from genomic DNA. On the authors' methods: Nucleated cell counts per sample were estimated from amplification of reference gene primers within the assay. To quantify the absolute abundance of each unique TCRbeta CDR3 rearrangement, sequence reads were collapsed and filtered. Productive Simpson clonality was computed per sample as the square root of Simpson's diversity index over productive rearrangements. TCRdb holds this immuneACCESS table with in-frame rearrangements only. Some clones are missing; in checked studies, unresolved V genes explain under half, and the rest has no known cause. V and J calls and clone size are as listed in that table; D and trimming were resolved from the DNA. This sample holds about 230,000 clones; over 85% were observed only once. About 4% of the sample is in the top ten clones.

This receptor was identified in a woman in her twenties or thirties with acute COVID-19. The V and J genes are TRBV9 and TRBJ1-1, with the D gene not clear enough to name. The material sequenced was PBMCs or T cells enriched from blood (not recorded which). The CDR3 in this case is CASSLTLGSAEAFF. The bases read TGTGCCAGCAGCCTCACCTTGGGTAGCGCTGAAGCTTTCTTT.